The present entry profiles one TCR beta chain with its context. This sample stems from a study of cytomegalovirus exposure and HLA in healthy donors. It was with 60 Vbeta and 13 Jbeta primers that the PCR ran. Assay: immunoSEQ multiplex PCR; the TCRdb copy retains only in-frame clones and omits some. Of over 150,000 clones detected, over 75% appear once; the ten largest clones hold 0.2% to 0.3%. The clonotype originates from a girl less than two years old in good health and CMV-seronegative. The source material was PBMCs.

The CDR3 region is CASSLVPSGSYEQYF. The CDR3, as DNA: TGTGCCAGCAGCTTAGTTCCCAGCGGGAGTTACGAGCAGTACTTC. The chain couples TRBV7-9 to TRBJ2-7, with TRBD2 matching 8 bases. The CDR3 totals 15 residues. Unmatched junction bases numbered 6, after V lost 1 base and J lost 4 bases. CDR1 is SEHNR, CDR2 FQNEAQ, per germline (reference sequence).